This is a list of T cell receptor beta chains from one sample in a study of T cells expressing NK-cell markers. TCRdb reprocessed the 5' RACE reads and reports one entry per CDR3 protein, with no DNA. The sample totals hundreds of thousands of distinct CDR3 sequences. Input material: blood T cells: a sorted CD56 or NKG2C T cell subset, CD4+ or CD8+ T cells, or bulk PBMC T cells (not recorded which). These receptors were obtained from a man aged 18 to 30 in good health. Each CDR3 is given with its conserved first and last residue.

V gene: TRBV10-3
J gene: TRBJ2-7
CDR3 protein: CAITGSSGAYEQYF

V gene: TRBV3-1
J gene: TRBJ2-1
CDR3 protein: CASSPGTSEGEQFF

V gene: TRBV5-1
J gene: TRBJ2-1
CDR3 protein: CASSIGQGGGNEQFF

V gene: TRBV7-9
J gene: TRBJ1-5
CDR3 protein: CASSLGGFDQPQHF

V gene: TRBV12-3/TRBV12-4
J gene: TRBJ2-7
CDR3 protein: CASSLVVAGSSYEQYF

V gene: TRBV11-1
J gene: TRBJ1-1
CDR3 protein: CASSSNEAGEAFF

V gene: TRBV4-2
J gene: TRBJ2-5
CDR3 protein: CASSQDAADQLYF

V gene: TRBV7-9
J gene: TRBJ2-1
CDR3 protein: CASSLARGTSGSDEQFF

V gene: TRBV6-1
J gene: TRBJ1-2
CDR3 protein: CASSVYRGPGYGYTF

V gene: TRBV5-1
J gene: TRBJ1-4
CDR3 protein: CASSLINRANEKLFF

V gene: TRBV30
J gene: TRBJ1-5
CDR3 protein: CAWRGGNQPQHF

V gene: TRBV7-9
J gene: TRBJ2-3
CDR3 protein: CASILAGARDTQYF

V gene: TRBV6-1
J gene: TRBJ1-2
CDR3 protein: CASRPDTRSGYTF

V gene: TRBV7-2
J gene: TRBJ2-1
CDR3 protein: CASSLDRVDYNEQFF

V gene: TRBV2
J gene: TRBJ1-5
CDR3 protein: CASRQGSHTVQPQHF

V gene: TRBV6-2/TRBV6-3
J gene: TRBJ2-2
CDR3 protein: CASRRTSGLSGELFF

V gene: TRBV5-1
J gene: TRBJ2-1
CDR3 protein: CASRGSGNEQFF

V gene: TRBV28
J gene: TRBJ2-7
CDR3 protein: CASSLKTPTTQYF

V gene: TRBV5-6
J gene: TRBJ2-7
CDR3 protein: CASRPAGGDYEQYF

V gene: TRBV20-1
J gene: TRBJ1-1
CDR3 protein: CSARAGGRDTEAFF

V gene: TRBV6-1
J gene: TRBJ1-2
CDR3 protein: CASSAGAQYGYTF

V gene: TRBV12-3/TRBV12-4
J gene: TRBJ2-3
CDR3 protein: CASRHGLADTDTQYF

V gene: TRBV18
J gene: TRBJ2-1
CDR3 protein: CASSPPRDRVVGNEQFF

V gene: TRBV4-2
J gene: TRBJ2-3
CDR3 protein: CASSQGLAGVDTQYF

V gene: TRBV19
J gene: TRBJ1-1
CDR3 protein: CASSKSVMNTEAFF

V gene: TRBV4-2
J gene: TRBJ2-1
CDR3 protein: CASSLDYSNNEQFF

V gene: TRBV6-2/TRBV6-3
J gene: TRBJ1-1
CDR3 protein: CASSYSSGTMNTEAFF

V gene: TRBV12-3/TRBV12-4
J gene: TRBJ1-2
CDR3 protein: CASSPSRDPTAYGYTF

V gene: TRBV10-3
J gene: TRBJ2-3
CDR3 protein: CAISDPGLGRADTQYF

V gene: TRBV5-1
J gene: TRBJ1-3
CDR3 protein: CASSWGDRAGNTIYF

V gene: TRBV5-1
J gene: TRBJ2-1
CDR3 protein: CASSSITTGEYNEQFF

V gene: TRBV7-8
J gene: TRBJ2-1
CDR3 protein: CASSLSQFEGNEQFF

V gene: TRBV10-1
J gene: TRBJ2-3
CDR3 protein: CASSESPTYTQYF

V gene: TRBV6-5
J gene: TRBJ1-4
CDR3 protein: CASSSDRGSTNEKLFF

V gene: TRBV29-1
J gene: TRBJ1-2
CDR3 protein: CSEQALNYGYTF

V gene: TRBV7-9
J gene: TRBJ1-1
CDR3 protein: CASSLALGWDSEAFF

V gene: TRBV20-1
J gene: TRBJ2-7
CDR3 protein: CSAREGGRRPGEQYF

V gene: TRBV18
J gene: TRBJ2-7
CDR3 protein: CASSKTLAGGGEQYF

V gene: TRBV4-1
J gene: TRBJ2-1
CDR3 protein: CASSHHGSGSAYNEQFF

V gene: TRBV5-1
J gene: TRBJ2-5
CDR3 protein: CASSPIGTIGETQYF

V gene: TRBV2
J gene: TRBJ2-3
CDR3 protein: CASSDVRAYADTQYF

V gene: TRBV5-1
J gene: TRBJ2-7
CDR3 protein: CASSVQGVSYYEQYF

V gene: TRBV12-3/TRBV12-4
J gene: TRBJ2-1
CDR3 protein: CASSTMTQGGVKFF

V gene: TRBV20-1
J gene: TRBJ2-1
CDR3 protein: CSARGAWATEQFF

V gene: TRBV27
J gene: TRBJ2-1
CDR3 protein: CASSLTIDSNNEQFF

V gene: TRBV5-1
J gene: TRBJ2-5
CDR3 protein: CASSLMTRETQYF

V gene: TRBV29-1
J gene: TRBJ2-7
CDR3 protein: CSVEGGPWGYEQYF

V gene: TRBV20-1
J gene: TRBJ2-6
CDR3 protein: CSAVPVGSGANVLTF

V gene: TRBV12-3/TRBV12-4
J gene: TRBJ2-5
CDR3 protein: CASTPGTIGTQYF

V gene: TRBV20-1
J gene: TRBJ1-1
CDR3 protein: CSARDRAGAQNTEAFF